The entry that follows covers one TCR beta chain sequence. The antigen it binds to is not known. Base-call qualities are not available, and no considerably larger clone is one nucleotide away. This record belongs to a study of T cells in Graves' hyperthyroidism and ophthalmopathy (dated by TCRdb to between 2017 and 2020). A note on the overall study: Peripheral blood was collected at initial diagnosis, before any treatment. TCR V-J signatures able to tell the groups apart were searched for in a discovery cohort of 90 to 100 patients, of whom roughly 42 had Graves' ophthalmopathy and some 60 had stable Graves' hyperthyroidism. Prospective prediction of ophthalmopathy was tested in an independent validation cohort of some 20 hyperthyroidism patients and roughly 16 patients who later progressed to ophthalmopathy. For training and testing, the 100 or so patients in the discovery cohort were randomly divided in a 7:3 ratio. Thyroid tissue and blood T-cell repertoires from about six Graves' hyperthyroidism patients were also compared in the study. After blood sampling, hyperthyroidism patients were treated with methimazole at a starting dose of 30 mg daily, and ophthalmopathy patients were treated with high-dose intravenous methylprednisolone. TCR Vbeta CDR3 sequencing of 130 to 150 peripheral blood samples (more than 40 ophthalmopathy, roughly 74 hyperthyroidism and approximately 17 progressor patients) is reported in the paper. The research as a whole found: In cross-validation, a model built on a 13 V-J signature told ophthalmopathy apart from stable hyperthyroidism with under 90% sensitivity and around 84% specificity, and in testing the same model reached 80%/75%. In validation, the model predicted progression to ophthalmopathy with over 60% sensitivity and around 72% specificity, a median of about 6 months before onset. Sample size was not statistically predetermined, and blinding of investigators to group allocation was not performed. Most expanded thyroid clonotypes (frequency above 0.001) were also detected in blood, suggesting blood repertoires may reflect thyroid immune responses.

Amplification of TCR beta CDR3 regions was carried out from RNA transcripts. The first round of RT-PCR for the TCR CDR3 was performed with the HTBI primer set and the Qiagen OneStep RT-PCR kit. A second multiplex PCR round built the libraries, followed by size selection and purification. Sequencing of the libraries was done on an Illumina HiSeq2000 using paired-end 100 bp reads. The authors' analysis ran thus. Raw data were processed with SOAPnuke, discarding reads with adapters, uncalled bases, mean Phred below 15, or no exact constant-primer or identifier match. COPE v1.2.5 was used to merge the high-quality paired reads, and each unique nucleotide sequence was defined as a clonotype. MiTCR v1.1 was used to align clonotypes to the IMGT TRBV, TRBD and TRBJ reference segments. The analysis was restricted to V-J combinations with a frequency above 0.0001, which together covered about 99% of the repertoires. The TCS score was defined as the ratio of F50 (clonal expansion) to E x V (chaos), calculated using BLOSUM62-based TCRdist between CDR3 peptides within each V-J. Welch's t-statistics and random forest reduced just over 500 V-J features to roughly 13, which were used in a naive Bayes classifier (R e1071). The public reads were reprocessed in TCRdb via fastp at Q25 and MiXCR, keeping in-frame beta chains. Rows merge per CDR3 protein into single entries with the most common DNA and genes. What appears here as the V and J calls and clone size reflects TCRdb's work, not the paper's. This sample has around 250,000 distinct CDR3 sequences in its table, and around 24% of those were observed once. The ten largest account for about 40% of the sample.

The cysteine opens and the phenylalanine closes a CDR3 of 16 amino acids. This entry keeps only the CDR3 DNA: 48 bases, framed from base 1. CDR1 and CDR2 are read off the germline V gene as SGHAT and FQNNGV. The germline V end is reduced by 6 bases and the J end by 1 base; junction bases left unmatched: 9. Moderately to severely active disease, a Clinical Activity Score of at least 3, a NOSPECS grade of at least 4, and a duration under 3 months were present in ophthalmopathy patients. The study excluded patients with uncontrolled infections, other autoimmune diseases, pregnancy or lactation. Diagnoses were established on the basis of clinical symptoms, serum thyroxine and TRAb, thyroid ultrasound, and orbital computed tomography. PBMCs were separated from around 9.1 ml of fresh peripheral blood using Ficoll-Paque density gradient centrifugation. Trizol reagent was used to extract total RNA, and RNA quality was then checked on an Agilent 2100 Bioanalyzer.

Material: blood. This TCR came from a woman aged 40 to 49 with Graves' ophthalmopathy. This chain is built from TRBV11-2 and TRBJ1-1; TRBD1 fits 9 bases in the junction. The CDR3 corresponds to CASRRDRVFGNTEAFF. The nucleotides read TGTGCCAGCAGGCGGGACAGGGTCTTTGGGAACACTGAAGCTTTCTTT.